Below, 23 T cell receptor beta chains from the same sample are listed, as sequenced in a study of CD8 T cells in ankylosing spondylitis. TCRdb reprocessed the 5' RACE reads via MiXCR and lists one record per CDR3 protein. Among about 310,000 distinct CDR3 sequences, 20% to 25% were seen once, and the ten largest hold 3.5% to 4.5%. The sequenced material came from blood, either unsorted or a sorted T cell fraction (not recorded which). These receptors originate from a female donor with ankylosing spondylitis or in good health (not recorded which).

V is TRBV4-2 and J is TRBJ2-1, with 7 bases fitting TRBD1. The CDR3 covers 15 residues. J gave up 8 bases and V 2 bases, and 9 bases lay outside the gene matches. CDR1 and CDR2 from the germline V gene are LGHNA and YNFKEQ. This CDR3 is CASSQPQQGNDEQFF. In DNA form, the CDR3 reads TGTGCCAGCAGCCAACCTCAACAGGGGAACGATGAGCAGTTCTTC.

This clonotype has just a few counts. J is TRBJ2-1 and V is TRBV9, with D uncertain. CDR3 length: 13 amino acids. V shed 0 bases and J shed 4 bases, with 5 bases lying between them. Germline assignment: CDR1 SGDLS and CDR2 YYNGEE. The CDR3 DNA follows: TGTGCCAGCAGCGTAGAAGGATACAATGAGCAGTTCTTC. Translation gives CASSVEGYNEQFF.

This clonotype was picked up one time. V usage is TRBV6-4 and J usage is TRBJ2-1, with 7 bases lining up with TRBD1. The CDR3 length is 16 residues. Trimming took 3 bases from V and 0 from J; bases not matched to a gene: 5. From germline, CDR1 is MRHNA and CDR2 SNTAGT. CDR3 nucleotide sequence: TGTGCCAGCAGTGAAAAGTGGACAGGCTCCTACAATGAGCAGTTCTTC. Translated: CASSEKWTGSYNEQFF.

This clonotype appeared a few times. This chain connects TRBV20-1 to TRBJ2-7; 11 positions match TRBD1. This CDR3 is 13 amino acids long. Germline V CDR1 and CDR2: DFQATT, SNEGSKA (reference sequence). V shed 5 bases, J shed 7 bases, and the junction held 7 bases outside the gene matches. Written as DNA, the CDR3 is TGCAGTGCTGCTCGGGACAGGGGGTTGGAGCAGTACTTC. Amino acids: CSAARDRGLEQYF.

This clonotype was counted at least ten times. The chain uses TRBV29-1 and TRBJ2-1; tentative D call: TRBD2 (6 bases). CDR3 length: 14 amino acids. Germline CDR1 SQVTM, CDR2 ANQGSEA. Trimming took 3 bases from V and 10 from J, leaving 19 bases between them. Here the CDR3 DNA reads TGCAGCGTTGACACCGGGAGAATCCCCCTCGAGCAGTTCTTC. Its translation is CSVDTGRIPLEQFF.

This clonotype was seen a few times. The chain combines TRBV29-1 with TRBJ1-2; the D is unclear. This CDR3 contains 12 residues. Germline CDR1 SQVTM, CDR2 ANQGSEA. The V and J ends lost 7 bases and 4 bases respectively, with 13 bases between them. CDR3 sequence reads: CSAWTGPYGYTF. CDR3 nucleotides: TGCAGCGCCTGGACCGGCCCCTATGGCTACACCTTC.

The chain uses TRBV6-1 and TRBJ1-2, with D hard to call. The CDR3 totals 13 residues. The V gene's germline CDR1 is MNHNS and CDR2 SASEGT. Trimming left V 6 bases short and J 8 bases short, with 16 bases between. The CDR3 loop reads CASSFRTNRGYTF. The CDR3 coding sequence is TGTGCCAGCAGCTTCCGGACGAATAGGGGCTACACCTTC.

Many counts were recorded for this clonotype. The V gene is TRBV10-3, the J gene TRBJ2-6; TRBD2 might be the D (5 bases). This CDR3 is built from 13 residues. Deletions cut 8 bases from V and 3 bases from J, with 8 bases between. Germline CDR1 ENHRY, CDR2 SYGVKD. The CDR3 nucleotides read TGTGCCATCGGAGGTCTTGGGGCCAACGTCCTGACTTTC. Its protein is CAIGGLGANVLTF.

This clonotype has more than one count but fewer than ten. The chain carries TRBV7-9 and TRBJ2-1, with 9 positions matching TRBD2. The length of the CDR3 is 16 residues. Germline V gives CDR1 SEHNR, CDR2 FQNEAQ (reference sequence). Trimming removed 6 bases from V and 7 bases from J; junction bases left unmatched: 13. The DNA for the CDR3 is TGTGCCAGCAGAAGCCGGGGACTAGCCTTTGGGAATGAGCAGTTCTTC. Translated, it gives CASRSRGLAFGNEQFF.

This chain connects TRBV20-1 to TRBJ2-1, with TRBD1 matching 9 bases. Germline V CDR1 and CDR2: DFQATT, SNEGSKA (reference sequence). V gave up 3 bases and J gave up 9 bases; unmatched junction bases: 9. This CDR3 has 14 residues. CDR3 residues: CSASGDRAIVEQFF. In nucleotides, the CDR3 is TGCAGTGCTAGCGGGGACAGGGCTATTGTTGAGCAGTTCTTC.

This clonotype has only a few counts. V and J are TRBV27 and TRBJ1-5; the D gene is possibly TRBD1 (5 bases). CDR3 size: 15 residues. Germline V lookup: CDR1 MNHEY, CDR2 SMNVEV (reference sequence). Trimming pared 3 bases from V and 1 base from J, leaving 10 bases between. The CDR3: CASSLAGTSNQPQHF. The CDR3 nucleotides read TGTGCCAGCAGTTTGGCGGGGACGAGCAATCAGCCCCAGCATTTT.

The count of this clonotype is one. The chain has TRBV28 and TRBJ2-7; 7 bases match TRBD1. The junction had 10 bases not matched to a gene; V was cut back by 5 bases and J by 0 bases. Germline CDR1 MDHEN, CDR2 SYDVKM. The CDR3 sequence is 16 residues long. Here the CDR3 reads CASSLYRGYYSYEQYF. CDR3 nucleotides: TGTGCCAGCAGTCTTTACAGGGGATACTACTCCTACGAGCAGTACTTC. Complete variable domain (other parts from reference TRBV28 and TRBJ2-7): DVKVTQSSRYLVKRTGEKVFLECVQDMDHENMFWYRQDPGLGLRLIYFSYDVKMKEKGDIPEGYSVSREKKERFSLILESASTNQTSMYLCASSLYRGYYSYEQYFGPGTRLTVT.

The genes are TRBV9 and TRBJ1-5; D unresolved. In germline, CDR1 is SGDLS, CDR2 YYNGEE. Trimming stripped 0 bases from V and 0 bases from J, with 4 bases between. This CDR3 is 14 amino acids long. CDR3 DNA sequence: TGTGCCAGCAGCGTAGGGGTTAGCAATCAGCCCCAGCATTTT. Its translation is CASSVGVSNQPQHF.

The rearrangement uses TRBV27 and TRBJ2-1; 14 nucleotides match TRBD2. Germline values: CDR1 MNHEY, CDR2 SMNVEV (reference sequence). The ends lost 5 bases at V and 12 bases at J; junction bases unmatched: 12. The CDR3 loop spans 16 amino acids. For the CDR3, the DNA is TGTGCCAGCAGTGTTCGGGGACTAGCGGGGGTCGACCGGCAGTTCTTC. Amino acid sequence: CASSVRGLAGVDRQFF.

This clonotype was found a few times. V gene TRBV18 combines with J gene TRBJ2-5; the D gene is possibly TRBD2 (5 bases). V dropped 6 bases and J dropped 5 bases, with 13 bases sitting between them. The V gene's germline CDR1 is KGHSH and CDR2 LQKENI. The CDR3 spans 13 residues. The CDR3 DNA follows: TGTGCCAGCTCCTCGACCGGGGTCGAGACCCAGTACTTC. Amino acid sequence: CASSSTGVETQYF.

The chain uses TRBV20-1 and TRBJ2-6; 9 nucleotides align to TRBD1. This CDR3 comprises 17 residues. Germline V CDR1 and CDR2: DFQATT, SNEGSKA (reference sequence). Trimming cost V 2 bases and J 3 bases; bases outside gene matches: 8. CDR3 sequence reads: CSARHRDRANGANVLTF. In DNA, the CDR3 is TGCAGTGCTAGACACCGGGACAGGGCCAATGGGGCCAACGTCCTGACTTTC.

A few counts support this clonotype. The chain uses TRBV20-1 and TRBJ1-2; D is possibly TRBD1 (5 bases). This CDR3 has 14 amino acids. Germline V gene data show CDR1 as DFQATT and CDR2 as SNEGSKA (reference sequence). V dropped 6 bases and J dropped 3 bases, with 17 bases sitting between them. For the CDR3, the DNA is TGCAGTGCGGGCGAATATGGGACTTACTATGGCTACACCTTC. This encodes CSAGEYGTYYGYTF.

The table lists this clonotype with a few counts. The chain couples TRBV7-2 to TRBJ2-3; D gene unclear. Trimming left V 7 bases short and J 4 bases short, with 12 bases between. Germline lookup yields CDR1 SGHTA and CDR2 FQGNSA. The CDR3 runs 13 residues. CDR3 amino acids: CASTPNWADTQYF. The CDR3 DNA reads TGTGCCAGCACACCAAATTGGGCAGATACGCAGTATTTT.

CDR3 residues: CASSLERGADTQYF. CDR3 bases: TGCGCCAGCAGCTTGGAAAGGGGTGCAGATACGCAGTATTTT. This chain joins TRBV5-1 and TRBJ2-3; D is perhaps TRBD1 (5 bases). Deletions cut 0 bases from V and 4 bases from J, with 9 bases between. Germline loops: CDR1 SGHRS, CDR2 YFSETQ. The CDR3 spans 14 residues.

This clonotype was observed at least ten times. The J gene is TRBJ1-1, the V gene TRBV28; D remains ambiguous. V was shortened by 7 bases and J by 6 bases, with 9 bases between the two germline ends. Looked up from germline, CDR1 is MDHEN and CDR2 is SYDVKM. The CDR3 extends over 11 amino acids. The CDR3 region is CASITSAEAFF. For the CDR3, the DNA is TGTGCCAGCATCACCTCTGCTGAAGCTTTCTTT.

The chain couples TRBV5-6 to TRBJ2-1, with D perhaps TRBD2 (6 bases). CDR1 SGHDT and CDR2 YYEEEE come from the germline V gene. This CDR3 spans 13 amino acids. V lost 9 bases to trimming and J lost 9 bases, with 19 bases between them. CDR3 in amino acids: CAMSPAGFFEQFF. CDR3 bases: TGTGCCATGAGCCCGGCGGGATTTTTTGAGCAGTTCTTC.

This clonotype came up a few times. The chain carries TRBV20-1 and TRBJ2-5; D may be TRBD1 or TRBD2 (5 bases each). Trimming pared 2 bases from V and 3 bases from J, leaving 13 bases between. The CDR3 contains 14 residues. Germline V CDR1 and CDR2: DFQATT, SNEGSKA (reference sequence). The CDR3, as DNA: TGCAGTGCTAGACCGCCGGGGCTTAAAGAGACCCAGTACTTC. Translated: CSARPPGLKETQYF.

The chain couples TRBV5-6 to TRBJ2-3; D uncertain. Germline V gene data show CDR1 as SGHDT and CDR2 as YYEEEE. V was pared by 0 bases and J by 2 bases, with 4 bases between. The CDR3 loop spans 13 amino acids. For the CDR3, the DNA is TGTGCCAGCAGCTTGGCGAACACAGATACGCAGTATTTT. This encodes CASSLANTDTQYF.